This entry is about one T cell receptor beta chain. The V gene lost 5 bases and the J gene lost 0 bases, with 14 bases spanning the gap. Germline values: CDR1 MNHEY, CDR2 SMNVEV (reference sequence). CDR3 length equals 16 residues. The entry originates in a study of blood T cell repertoires in COVID-19. Overall study context: From T cells, B-cell-depleted T cells, or PBMCs came the material, which was cDNA or gDNA.

Patients in Seattle were enrolled during active infection, then followed longitudinally. TCRdb's copy holds only in-frame clones and misses some; the assay was immunoSEQ multiplex PCR. The repertoire includes 400,000 to 450,000 clones, 85% to 90% of them detected once, and roughly 0.87% sits in the top ten. Source material: peripheral blood. The chain couples TRBV27 to TRBJ2-4; the D gene is possibly TRBD1 (5 bases). This TCR came from a young man with COVID-19, enrolled during active disease. CDR3 coding DNA: TGTGCCAGCAGTGCAACAGGCAATCTAGCCAAAAACATTCAGTACTTC. This sequence encodes CASSATGNLAKNIQYF.